Here is one TCR beta chain with its context. The target antigen is unknown. Built from TCR beta cDNA, the libraries had unique molecular identifiers in them. TCRdb called the PCR reads again in MiXCR, with one record for every CDR3 protein. The sample carries approximately 730,000 distinct CDR3 sequences, roughly 27% recorded once. This sample stems from a study of post-analysis software for immune sequencing data. Study details: The cohort encompassed relapsing-remitting, secondary progressive and progressive-relapsing multiple sclerosis disease courses. Study-level results: Controls had lower frequencies than patients of five TRBV segments, which included TRBV5-6, TRBV5-1 and TRBV20-1.

The germline V gene encodes CDR1 MDHEN and CDR2 SYDVKM. The CDR3 runs to 16 residues. V dropped 4 bases and J dropped 6; count of bases not matched to a gene: 11. The clonotype comes from a girl aged 5-17 years with multiple sclerosis. Sequencing input: blood. The chain has TRBV28 and TRBJ1-5; 8 positions match TRBD1. This chain's CDR3 is CASSSGTGLSSQPQHF. DNA of the CDR3: TGTGCCAGCAGTTCCGGGACAGGTCTTTCCAGTCAGCCCCAGCATTTT.